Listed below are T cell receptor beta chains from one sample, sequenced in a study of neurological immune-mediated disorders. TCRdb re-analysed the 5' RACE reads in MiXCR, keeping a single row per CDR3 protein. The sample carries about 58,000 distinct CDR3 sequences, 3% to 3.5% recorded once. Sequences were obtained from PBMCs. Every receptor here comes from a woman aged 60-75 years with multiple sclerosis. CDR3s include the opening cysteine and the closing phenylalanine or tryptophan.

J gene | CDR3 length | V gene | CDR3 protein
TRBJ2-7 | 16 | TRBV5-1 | CASSLGLAGTYYEQYF
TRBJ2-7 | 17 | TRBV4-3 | CASSQEYAPFFVYEQYF
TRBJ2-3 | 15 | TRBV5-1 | CASSLGQGITDTQYF
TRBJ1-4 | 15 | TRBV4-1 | CASSQTGQNNEKLFF
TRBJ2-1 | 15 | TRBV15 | CATSRAGTRYNEQFF
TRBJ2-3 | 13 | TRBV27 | CASSLQSLGTQYF
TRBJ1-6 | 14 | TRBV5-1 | CASSPQRDNSPLHF
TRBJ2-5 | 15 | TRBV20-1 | CSARVPRDRPETQYF
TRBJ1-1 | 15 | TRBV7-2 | CASSLDGHLATEAFF
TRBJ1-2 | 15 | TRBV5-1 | CASSRRAVSVHGYTF
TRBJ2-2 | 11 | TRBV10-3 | CATQESGELFF
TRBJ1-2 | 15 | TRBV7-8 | CASSLNQGAYYGYTF
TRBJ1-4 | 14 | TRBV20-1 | CSAKAAATNEKLFF
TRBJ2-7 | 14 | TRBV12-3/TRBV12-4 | CASREGGGFHEQYF
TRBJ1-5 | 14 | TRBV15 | CATSSLRGNQPQHF
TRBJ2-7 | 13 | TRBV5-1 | CASNLQGYGEQYF
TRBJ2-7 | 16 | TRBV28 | CASSQLGGGGLYEQYF
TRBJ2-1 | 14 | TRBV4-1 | CASSPGTSVSEQFF
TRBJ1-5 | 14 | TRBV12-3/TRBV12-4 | CASSGTGGNQPQHF
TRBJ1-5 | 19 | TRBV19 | CASSNRDRGLGGSNQPQHF
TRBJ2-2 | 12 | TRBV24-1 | CATRGGPGELFF
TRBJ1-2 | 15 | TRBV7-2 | CASSYGGQRQYGYTF
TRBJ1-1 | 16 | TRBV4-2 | CASTPQYGDSGTEAFF
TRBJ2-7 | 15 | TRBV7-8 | CASSLGTSGGHEQYF
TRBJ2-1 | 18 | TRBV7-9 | CASSLRFVRDGGYNEQFF
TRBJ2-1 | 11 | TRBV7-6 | CASSLGDRQFF